A selection of T cell receptor beta chains follows, all from one sample in a study of blood T cells in healthy people across ages. TCRdb fed the 5' RACE reads into MiXCR, producing one record per CDR3 protein. The repertoire holds hundreds of thousands of distinct CDR3 sequences, with under 40% as singletons. Sequencing was carried out using blood. The receptors were sampled from a man aged 18 to 30 in good health. CDR3s include the opening cysteine and the closing phenylalanine or tryptophan. D genes are given only for firm matches. Clone size is shown for a subset of rows, as once, few, many or a class of expanded clone.

j_gene	abundance	v_gene	d_gene	CDR3nt	CDR3aa
TRBJ1-2	-	TRBV2	-	TGTGCCAGGACAACTGGGAACTATGGCTACACCTTC	CARTTGNYGYTF
TRBJ1-1	few	TRBV7-9	-	TGTGCCAGCAGCTTAGCCCGAACCTTCACTGAAGCTTTCTTT	CASSLARTFTEAFF
TRBJ1-1	-	TRBV7-9	-	TGTGCCAGCAGCTTAGCCCAGTCACCGAACACTGAAGCTTTCTTT	CASSLAQSPNTEAFF
TRBJ1-2	few	TRBV28	-	TGTGCCAGCAGTTTCCCGGCAGGACGAAATGGCTACACCTTC	CASSFPAGRNGYTF
TRBJ1-2	few	TRBV6-2/TRBV6-3	TRBD1	TGTGCCAGCAGTGATACAGGGGACTATGGCTACACCTTC	CASSDTGDYGYTF
TRBJ2-3	-	TRBV6-6	TRBD2	TGTGCCAGCAGTTACCCGGGGACTAGCGGGGGCACAGATACGCAGTATTTT	CASSYPGTSGGTDTQYF
TRBJ1-4	-	TRBV20-1	TRBD1	TGCAGTGTACCGGACAGGATTAATGAAAAACTGTTTTTT	CSVPDRINEKLFF
TRBJ2-5	few	TRBV16	-	TGTGCCAGCAGCCAATCACGGGTTGAGCAGTACTTC	CASSQSRVEQYF
TRBJ1-2	-	TRBV30	-	TGTGCCTGGAGGGCCCATGAGAGGGATGGCCACACCTTC	CAWRAHERDGHTF
TRBJ1-5	-	TRBV12-3/TRBV12-4	TRBD1	TGTGCCAGCAGTTCAAAGGGGGCTAGTCAGCCCCAGCATTTT	CASSSKGASQPQHF
TRBJ2-1	many	TRBV5-1	-	TGCGCCAGCAGCTCCCCCGACAGAAACTACAATGAGCAGTTCTTC	CASSSPDRNYNEQFF
TRBJ1-1	-	TRBV7-2	-	TGTGCCAGCAGCTTAGCGCGGGCAGAGACAGCTTTCTTT	CASSLARAETAFF
TRBJ2-4	-	TRBV14	-	TGTGCCAGCAGCCAAGATAGGGGTCCCCTAGCCAAAAACATTCAGTACTTC	CASSQDRGPLAKNIQYF
TRBJ1-2	few	TRBV7-2	TRBD1	TGTGCCAGCAGCCCGGGGGACAGGGTTAACTATGGCTACACCTTC	CASSPGDRVNYGYTF
TRBJ1-4	-	TRBV18	-	TGTGCCAGCTCACCAAGGAGTTACGATAATGAAAAACTGTTTTTT	CASSPRSYDNEKLFF
TRBJ2-5	few	TRBV2	TRBD1	TGTGCCAGCAACCGACCCGCGGCAGGGGGCTCGCAAGAGACCCAGTACTTC	CASNRPAAGGSQETQYF
TRBJ2-5	few	TRBV5-5	-	TGTGCCAGCAGCTTGGTGGGTTCGCAGACCCAGTACTTC	CASSLVGSQTQYF
TRBJ2-7	-	TRBV4-2	-	TGTGCCAGCAGCGCGGGCGGGACACAGACTTCCTACGAGCAGTACTTC	CASSAGGTQTSYEQYF
TRBJ2-7	-	TRBV4-2	TRBD2	TGTGCCAGCAGCCAAGAAAGTAGCGGGAGATCCTACGAGCAGTACTTC	CASSQESSGRSYEQYF
TRBJ2-5	-	TRBV20-1	-	TGCAGTGCCAAACGGCGCAACCAACAAGAGACCCAGTACTTC	CSAKRRNQQETQYF
TRBJ1-2	once	TRBV20-1	TRBD1	TGCAGTGCACAGACAGGGACCTATGGCTACACCTTC	CSAQTGTYGYTF
TRBJ2-7	-	TRBV3-1	-	TGTGCCAGCAGCCAAGAGTCGCAGCTCAACCAGTACTTC	CASSQESQLNQYF
TRBJ1-1	-	TRBV20-1	-	TGCAGTGCTGCGGTTCAGGACCCCACTGAAGCTTTCTTT	CSAAVQDPTEAFF
TRBJ2-7	-	TRBV6-5	-	TGTGCCAGCAGAAGAGTCGAGTCCGAGCAGTACTTC	CASRRVESEQYF
TRBJ2-7	few	TRBV11-2	TRBD2	TGTGCCAGCAGGATACTAGCGGGACCCCACAATGAGCAGTACTTC	CASRILAGPHNEQYF
TRBJ1-1	-	TRBV5-1	-	TGCGCCAGCAGACCGGACGGCAAGACTGAAGCTTTCTTT	CASRPDGKTEAFF
TRBJ2-3	-	TRBV21-1	-	TGTGCCAGCATCCGGACTACTAGCACAGATACGCAGTATTTT	CASIRTTSTDTQYF
TRBJ2-1	few	TRBV4-2	TRBD2	TGTGCCAGCAGCCCGTCTCTAGCGGGGCCGGTGTTCTTC	CASSPSLAGPVFF
TRBJ2-2	-	TRBV20-1	TRBD2	TGCAGTGCTCCCGGGACTAGCGGGGCCGGAGGGGAGCTGTTTTTT	CSAPGTSGAGGELFF
TRBJ2-1	few	TRBV9	-	TGTGCCAGCAGCCACGGAAATCCTAATGAGCAGTTCTTC	CASSHGNPNEQFF
TRBJ2-1	-	TRBV7-2	-	TGTGCCAGCAGCCGCGTGATAGGCGGGGCCCCCAATGAGCAGTTCTTC	CASSRVIGGAPNEQFF
TRBJ1-5	few	TRBV20-1	TRBD1	TGCAGTGCTAGGGACAGGGAGACCCAGCATTTT	CSARDRETQHF
TRBJ2-1	-	TRBV25-1	-	TGTGCCAGCAGTCCTTCGGACGGGGAGGAGGGCAATGAGCAGTTCTTC	CASSPSDGEEGNEQFF
TRBJ1-1	few	TRBV12-3/TRBV12-4	-	TGTGCCAGCAACTTAAGGGGGTTTGGCACTGAAGCTTTCTTT	CASNLRGFGTEAFF